This T cell receptor beta chain was profiled in a study of blood T cells in healthy people across ages. A second PCR, run for about 7 to 11 cycles, used a sample-barcoded 5' primer plus a J-beta primer mix. Every cDNA molecule carried a tag from a template-switch adaptor bearing 12 random nucleotides. In TCRdb, the 5' RACE reads were re-called with MiXCR into one record per CDR3 protein. The table has 730,000 or so distinct CDR3 sequences, over 40% seen once. The CDR3 extends over 13 amino acids. Germline loops: CDR1 LGHDT, CDR2 YNNKEL (reference sequence). Extraction of total RNA produced a minimum of 5.5 micrograms from each sample.

The gene calls are TRBV3-1 and TRBJ2-5; tentatively, D is TRBD2 (5 bases). The DNA matches TRBJ2-7 better at its end, which makes the J call doubtful. Sequencing was carried out using blood. The TCR was taken from an elderly man in good health. The CDR3, as DNA: TGTGCCAGCACCGGCCTAGAGGGCTCCGAGCAGTACTTC. Protein product: CASTGLEGSEQYF.